This T cell receptor (beta chain) was sequenced in a study of blood T cell repertoires in COVID-19. The CDR3 has 12 residues. Germline V gene data show CDR1 as SGHTA and CDR2 as FQGNSA. Trimming shortened V by 4 bases and J by 3 bases, and 7 bases separated the two germline ends. Generated by immunoSEQ multiplex PCR, the TCRdb table keeps only in-frame clones and is missing some. The sample lists over 150,000 clones; around 82% were seen once. The receptor's source is a man younger than 35 with active or convalescent COVID-19. Sequences were obtained from peripheral blood. The V and J genes are TRBV7-2 and TRBJ2-7; D not certain. CDR3 in amino acids: CASSSNNYEQYF. Written as DNA, the CDR3 is TGTGCCAGCAGCTCAAACAACTACGAGCAGTACTTC.